The rows below give T cell receptor beta chains drawn from one sample of a study of blood T cell repertoires in COVID-19. Sequencing used immunoSEQ multiplex PCR; TCRdb keeps in-frame clones, though not all of them. The table has some 230,000 clones, just over 85% seen once. The sequenced sample was peripheral blood. Receptors were obtained from a man aged 25-45 years who had recovered from COVID-19. Both conserved end residues are part of each CDR3. The order of the fields is clone size, J gene, D gene, V gene, CDR3 protein, CDR3 DNA. The D gene is left open where the match is weak. The size field is filled for only some rows; it gives once, few, many or a size class.

-,TRBJ2-2,-,TRBV6-5,CASSYVPFGGTGELFF,TGTGCCAGCAGTTACGTACCCTTCGGCGGCACCGGGGAGCTGTTTTTT
-,TRBJ2-4,-,TRBV5-1,CASSLLATAAKNIQYF,TGCGCCAGCAGCTTGTTGGCGACAGCAGCCAAAAACATTCAGTACTTC
-,TRBJ1-5,-,TRBV7-9,CASSLAQSQPQHF,TGTGCCAGCAGCTTAGCGCAGTCTCAGCCCCAGCATTTT
once,TRBJ2-1,TRBD2,TRBV7-2,CASSSGGSSYNEQFF,TGTGCCAGCAGCAGCGGGGGTAGCTCCTACAATGAGCAGTTCTTC
-,TRBJ2-2,-,TRBV5-1,CASSTQANTGELFF,TGCGCCAGCAGCACACAGGCGAACACCGGGGAGCTGTTTTTT
-,TRBJ2-3,-,TRBV6-1,CASSEAAVIADTQYF,TGTGCCAGCAGTGAAGCAGCGGTGATAGCAGATACGCAGTATTTT
-,TRBJ2-7,-,TRBV11-2,CASSLGAGHYYEQYF,TGTGCCAGCAGCTTAGGGGCAGGACATTACTACGAGCAGTACTTC
-,TRBJ1-6,-,TRBV19,CASSPGVRESPLHF,TGTGCCAGTAGTCCCGGGGTGCGGGAATCACCCCTCCACTTT
-,TRBJ2-7,TRBD2,TRBV18,CASSPGGIASYEQYF,TGTGCCAGCTCACCGGGGGGGATCGCATCCTACGAGCAGTACTTC
-,TRBJ2-7,-,TRBV7-6,CASSWGRGGYEQYF,TGTGCCAGCAGCTGGGGGAGGGGGGGCTACGAGCAGTACTTC
-,TRBJ2-7,-,TRBV19,CASSPTNTYEQYF,TGTGCCAGTAGTCCGACAAATACCTACGAGCAGTACTTC
-,TRBJ2-5,-,TRBV3-1/TRBV3-2,CAIGGAGTQYF,TGTGCCATCGGCGGGGCGGGGACCCAGTACTTC
-,TRBJ2-4,TRBD2,TRBV6-2/TRBV6-3,CASSYSGTSGAWAKNIQYF,TGTGCCAGCAGTTACTCCGGGACTAGCGGGGCTTGGGCCAAAAACATTCAGTACTTC
-,TRBJ2-5,-,TRBV10-1,CASSVGTSSSGETQYF,TGCGCCAGCAGTGTAGGGACAAGTAGCTCGGGAGAGACCCAGTACTTC
-,TRBJ2-7,TRBD1,TRBV19,CASSSYRGSYEQYF,TGTGCCAGTAGTTCTTACAGGGGGTCCTACGAGCAGTACTTC
-,TRBJ2-7,-,TRBV3-1/TRBV3-2,CASSQGAGYEQYF,TGTGCCAGCAGCCAAGGGGCAGGGTACGAGCAGTACTTC
-,TRBJ2-3,-,TRBV6-2/TRBV6-3,CASSYSTREGGTDTQYF,TGTGCCAGCAGTTACTCGACCAGGGAAGGAGGCACAGATACGCAGTATTTT
-,TRBJ1-3,-,TRBV5-1,CASSLVPRQGLTGNTIYF,TGCGCCAGCAGCTTGGTCCCCCGCCAGGGATTGACTGGAAACACCATATATTTT
-,TRBJ1-1,TRBD1,TRBV6-1,CASSDNRGRSFGTEAFF,TGTGCCAGCAGTGACAACAGGGGCCGAAGCTTTGGCACTGAAGCTTTCTTT
-,TRBJ2-3,-,TRBV19,CASSMDGADTQYF,TGTGCCAGTAGTATGGACGGGGCAGATACGCAGTATTTT